This entry lists 26 T cell receptor beta chains sequenced from one sample in a study of blood T cell repertoires in COVID-19. The repertoire was sequenced with immunoSEQ multiplex PCR; TCRdb's copy has only in-frame clones and lacks some. The profile covers under 250,000 clones, with 70% to 85% appearing a single time and approximately 3.6% taken by the ten largest. Material for sequencing was PBMCs or T cells enriched from blood (not recorded which). The receptors shown here come from a woman aged 55-70 years who had recovered from COVID-19.

This clone appeared a few times. The chain joins TRBV27 to TRBJ2-1; unclear D gene. The V gene's germline CDR1 is MNHEY and CDR2 SMNVEV (reference sequence). There are 13 residues in the CDR3. The ends were cut back, 9 bases at V and 6 bases at J, with 15 bases in the middle. The CDR3, as DNA: TGTGCCAGTAGCACTTCTTTAGCCAATGAGCAGTTCTTC. Amino acid sequence: CASSTSLANEQFF.

On this clone: Other nucleotide sequences from this sample produce the same CDR3. The V call is TRBV7-6, the J call TRBJ1-5, with TRBD1 matching over 7 bases. With 1 base clipped from V and 2 bases from J, the junction kept 5 bases outside the gene matches. Germline CDR1 reads SGHVS; CDR2 reads FNYEAQ. This CDR3 region has 16 residues. DNA for the CDR3: TGTGCCAGCAGCTTAGGGGGGGACAGACGCAATCAGCCCCAGCATTTT. Protein sequence: CASSLGGDRRNQPQHF.

The V call is TRBV5-4, the J call TRBJ1-6; 7 bases agree with TRBD1. V shed 2 bases and J 6 bases; nucleotides not matched to a gene: 5. Germline V lookup: CDR1 SGHNT, CDR2 YYREEE (reference sequence). The CDR3 is made up of 15 amino acids. CDR3 DNA: TGTGCCAGCAGCTTTACAGGGGACGGTAATTCACCCCTCCACTTT. This translates into CASSFTGDGNSPLHF.

This clone came up once. The chain uses TRBV7-9 and TRBJ2-5; 8 positions match TRBD2. The CDR3 spans 13 residues. Germline values: CDR1 SEHNR, CDR2 FQNEAQ (reference sequence). With 6 bases clipped from V and 5 bases from J, the junction kept 5 bases outside the gene matches. CDR3 nucleotides: TGTGCCAGCAGGCGGGAGGTCGGGGAGACCCAGTACTTC. Its translation is CASRREVGETQYF.

This chain joins TRBV3-1 (or the pseudogene TRBV3-2) and TRBJ1-3, with D unclear. With 6 bases removed from V and 7 bases from J, the gap between germline ends came to 13 bases. The germline CDR1 and CDR2 sequences are LGHDT and YNNKEL (reference sequence). The CDR3 spans 13 residues. The chain's CDR3 is CASSPTGSNTIYF. The CDR3 nucleotides read TGTGCCAGCAGTCCAACGGGGAGCAACACCATATATTTT.

This chain links TRBV18 with TRBJ2-3, with 11 bases identical to TRBD2. The length of the CDR3 is 16 residues. The J segment lost 6 bases and the V segment lost 3 bases, leaving 8 bases of the junction unmatched. Germline V gene lookup returns CDR1 KGHSH and CDR2 LQKENI. The CDR3 nucleotides are TGTGCCAGCTCACCTGGGACTAGCGGAAGGGGGGATACGCAGTATTTT. Protein sequence: CASSPGTSGRGDTQYF.

This rearrangement joins TRBV6-2 or TRBV6-3 to TRBJ2-7; the D is unclear. Germline-derived CDR1 and CDR2 are MNHEY and SVGEGT. The CDR3 spans 15 residues. Deletions cut 3 bases from V and 0 bases from J, with 12 bases between. CDR3 bases: TGTGCCAGCAGTTATTCAGGCCAGAGCTCCTACGAGCAGTACTTC. Translation gives CASSYSGQSSYEQYF.

The chain uses TRBV19 and TRBJ1-3, with TRBD1 matching over 7 bases. The trim removed 9 bases at V and 0 bases at J, leaving 5 bases unmatched. This CDR3 spans 14 amino acids. The germline V gene encodes CDR1 LNHDA and CDR2 SQIVND (reference sequence). CDR3 nucleotide sequence: TGTGCCAGCGAGACAGGGTTCTCTGGAAACACCATATATTTT. This encodes CASETGFSGNTIYF.

The chain couples TRBV6-5 to TRBJ2-2, with D possibly being TRBD1 (6 bases). CDR3 length: 13 residues. Between the trimmed V and J ends, which lost 6 bases and 6 bases, there was a span of 11 bases. The germline gives CDR1 MNHEY, CDR2 SVGAGI. CDR3 nucleotide sequence: TGTGCCAGCAGATATACAGGGTCCGGGGAGCTGTTTTTT. It encodes CASRYTGSGELFF.

V and J are TRBV9 and TRBJ2-7; TRBD1 agrees at 9 bases. J lost 6 bases, V lost 3 bases, and 7 bases had no gene match. Germline V gene lookup returns CDR1 SGDLS and CDR2 YYNGEE. This CDR3 comprises 14 residues. In DNA form, the CDR3 reads TGTGCCAGCAGCGCCCCGGACAGGGGTTTCGAGCAGTACTTC. It yields the protein CASSAPDRGFEQYF.

The chain has TRBV18 and TRBJ1-1, with TRBD1 identical over 8 bases. There are 17 residues in the CDR3. Germline lookup yields CDR1 KGHSH and CDR2 LQKENI. V lost 5 bases, J lost 2 bases, and 13 bases stayed unmatched. CDR3 loop: CASSATGTGVTNTEAFF. Written as DNA, the CDR3 is TGTGCCAGCTCAGCCACCGGGACAGGAGTTACTAACACTGAAGCTTTCTTT.

J is TRBJ2-2 and V is TRBV30; D is perhaps TRBD2 (6 bases). The CDR3 totals 15 residues. Germline-derived CDR1 and CDR2 are GTSNPN and SVGIG (reference sequence). The germline V and J ends were trimmed by 2 bases and 6 bases, with 16 bases remaining between them. This chain's CDR3 is CAWSLPGVRPGELFF. CDR3 DNA: TGTGCCTGGAGTCTACCGGGAGTAAGGCCCGGGGAGCTGTTTTTT.

V gene TRBV7-2 combines with J gene TRBJ2-1, with unresolved D. The CDR3 covers 14 residues. V gave up 0 bases and J gave up 4 bases, with 7 bases separating them. Germline V gene lookup returns CDR1 SGHTA and CDR2 FQGNSA. CDR3 sequence (DNA): TGTGCCAGCAGCTTAGCCCCAGAATACAATGAGCAGTTCTTC. Translation: CASSLAPEYNEQFF.

The rearrangement joins TRBV27 to TRBJ2-7; D gene unclear. Trimming removed 0 bases at V and 0 bases at J, with 9 bases between. The length of the CDR3 is 15 residues. Looked up from germline, CDR1 is MNHEY and CDR2 is SMNVEV (reference sequence). The chain's CDR3 is CASSLSILSSYEQYF. For the CDR3, the DNA is TGTGCCAGCAGTTTATCGATACTTAGCTCCTACGAGCAGTACTTC.

The V and J genes are TRBV21-1 and TRBJ1-6. TRBV21-1 is deemed a pseudogene. The CDR3 has 21 amino acids. The CDR3 loop is CASSKERRTPGLSSYNSPLHF. The CDR3 DNA reads TGTGCCAGCAGCAAAGAGCGCCGGACTCCCGGACTAAGCTCCTATAATTCACCCCTCCACTTT.

The chain recombines TRBV6-2 or TRBV6-3 with TRBJ2-1; 7 bases align to TRBD1. Looked up from germline, CDR1 is MNHEY and CDR2 is SVGEGT. This CDR3 has 16 residues. V gave up 4 bases and J gave up 0 bases; unmatched junction bases: 6. The CDR3 loop is CASSSTGLSSYNEQFF. CDR3 DNA: TGTGCCAGCAGTTCGACAGGGCTTAGCTCCTACAATGAGCAGTTCTTC.

This clone was seen a single time. This CDR3 is also generated by other DNA sequences in the sample. The chain links TRBV19 to TRBJ2-1, with a possible D match to TRBD2 (6 bases). From germline, CDR1 is LNHDA and CDR2 SQIVND (reference sequence). The CDR3 is 14 residues long. V dropped 3 bases and J dropped 2 bases, with 8 bases sitting between them. The CDR3 bases are TGTGCCAGTAGTATTAGCGGAACCTACAATGAGCAGTTCTTC. Encoded protein: CASSISGTYNEQFF.

This chain uses TRBV6-1 with TRBJ1-5; D possibly corresponds to TRBD1 (6 bases). The CDR3 length is 14 residues. The germline V and J ends were trimmed by 2 bases and 3 bases, with 8 bases remaining between them. The germline V gene encodes CDR1 MNHNS and CDR2 SASEGT. CDR3 DNA: TGTGCCAGCAGTGAAAACAGGGTCAATCAGCCCCAGCATTTT. It yields the protein CASSENRVNQPQHF.

This chain joins TRBV2 and TRBJ1-2, with D hard to call. Germline loops: CDR1 SNHLY, CDR2 FYNNEI. V dropped 5 bases and J dropped 4 bases, with 8 bases sitting between them. The CDR3 is 12 amino acids. CDR3 nucleotide sequence: TGTGCCAGCAGTACAGACCCCTATGGCTACACCTTC. This encodes CASSTDPYGYTF.

The chain employs TRBV5-1 and TRBJ1-1, with D possibly being TRBD1 (6 bases). The CDR3 is made up of 19 amino acids. Germline V gene data show CDR1 as SGHRS and CDR2 as YFSETQ. Deletions cut 0 bases from V and 4 bases from J, with 25 bases between. The CDR3 protein is CASSLVWTANLDRSTEAFF. In nucleotides, the CDR3 is TGCGCCAGCAGCTTGGTTTGGACAGCGAATCTCGATAGAAGCACTGAAGCTTTCTTT. Based on the CDR3 plus reference TRBV5-1 and TRBJ1-1, the full variable domain is KAGVTQTPRYLIKTRGQQVTLSCSPISGHRSVSWYQQTPGQGLQFLFEYFSETQRNKGNFPGRFSGRQFSNSRSEMNVSTLELGDSALYLCASSLVWTANLDRSTEAFFGQGTRLTVV.

The chain recombines TRBV2 with TRBJ1-4; TRBD1 is a possible D gene (5 bases). V lost 6 bases, J lost 6 bases, and 8 bases lay in between. Per germline, CDR1 SNHLY and CDR2 FYNNEI. The CDR3 contains 12 residues. CDR3 sequence: CASRQGDEKLFF. CDR3 DNA: TGTGCCAGCAGGCAGGGTGATGAAAAACTGTTTTTT.

The chain couples TRBV7-3 to TRBJ1-1; D is ambiguous. The germline V gene encodes CDR1 SGHTA and CDR2 FQGTGA. The CDR3 sequence is 13 residues long. V gave up 4 bases and J gave up 5 bases, with 11 bases separating them. CDR3 bases: TGTGCCAGCAGCTCCCTACGGAGGACTGAAGCTTTCTTT. Translated: CASSSLRRTEAFF.

This clone was recorded only once. The V call is TRBV6-2 or TRBV6-3, the J call TRBJ2-3; tentative D call: TRBD1 (5 bases). With 4 bases removed from V and 1 base from J, the gap between germline ends came to 15 bases. Germline CDR1 and CDR2: MNHEY and SVGEGT. CDR3 length: 16 residues. Here the CDR3 DNA reads TGTGCCAGCAGTTGGGGTCCAGGACAACGCACAGATACGCAGTATTTT. Translation gives CASSWGPGQRTDTQYF.

The chain recombines TRBV28 with TRBJ2-7; D is perhaps TRBD2 (7 bases). Trimming took 7 bases from V and 1 from J, leaving 14 bases between them. CDR3 size: 14 residues. CDR1 and CDR2 from the germline V gene are MDHEN and SYDVKM. CDR3 nucleotide sequence: TGTGCCAGCACTAGGGCGGGGGCTTCCTACGAGCAGTACTTC. It codes for CASTRAGASYEQYF.

The chain joins TRBV2 to TRBJ1-1; D might be TRBD1 (5 bases). The length of the CDR3 is 14 residues. The germline CDR1 and CDR2 sequences are SNHLY and FYNNEI. Trimming pared 6 bases from V and 2 bases from J, leaving 13 bases between. CDR3 protein: CASSLRVLNTEAFF. The DNA of the CDR3 is TGTGCCAGCAGCCTCAGGGTTCTAAACACTGAAGCTTTCTTT. Supplemented by reference TRBV2 and TRBJ1-1, the full variable domain reads EPEVTQTPSHQVTQMGQEVILRCVPISNHLYFYWYRQILGQKVEFLVSFYNNEISEKSEIFDDQFSVERPDGSNFTLKIRSTKLEDSAMYFCASSLRVLNTEAFFGQGTRLTVV.

The V gene is TRBV25-1, the J gene TRBJ2-2, with 13 nucleotides matching TRBD2. There are 17 residues in the CDR3. CDR1 is MGHDK, CDR2 SYGVNS, per germline. With V trimmed by 1 base and J by 12 bases, 11 bases remained unmatched. The CDR3 reads CASSESGGLAGSDKLFF. CDR3 nucleotide sequence: TGTGCCAGCAGTGAATCAGGGGGACTAGCGGGGAGTGACAAGCTGTTTTTT.